This TCR beta chain is from a study of graft-versus-host responses after intestinal transplantation. Across the whole study: Anti-thymocyte globulin induction preceded approximately three years of tacrolimus and steroid maintenance in all recipients. Notes on the study in general: Researchers found GvH clones in recipient marrow, and some showed up first in ileum or blood. The presence of high graft-versus-host to host-versus-graft clonal ratios in allografts characterized patients with graft-donor T cell macrochimerism.

Assay: immunoSEQ multiplex PCR; the TCRdb copy retains only in-frame clones and omits some. The sample has just over 15,000 clones; more than 70% are singletons. Concerning this clone: Its antigen is currently unknown.

The CDR3 extends over 15 amino acids. J was trimmed by 1 base and V by 4 bases; bases with no gene match: 7. From germline, CDR1 is SGHKS and CDR2 YYEKEE (reference sequence). Material: bone marrow, obtained 125 days after intestinal transplantation. The gene calls are TRBV5-5 and TRBJ2-5, with TRBD1 matching over 7 bases. This TCR derives from a human patient who received an intestinal transplant, so some T cells may come from the graft donor. In DNA, the CDR3 is TGTGCCAGCAGCCTATGGACAGGCATCCAAGAGACCCAGTACTTC. Translated, it gives CASSLWTGIQETQYF.